The rows below give T cell receptor beta chains drawn from one sample of a study of shared clonotypes between healthy human individuals. Only in-frame clones appear in the TCRdb table, and some are missing; sequencing was by immunoSEQ multiplex PCR. The sample lists 600,000 to 750,000 clones; about 78% were seen once. Sequencing was performed on memory CD4+ T cells sorted from blood. The receptors here all came from a woman aged 25 to 39 in good health. The CDR3 runs from the conserved cysteine through the conserved F or W. The D gene is left open where the match is weak. Clone size is given for some rows only: seen once, a few or many times, or a class if the clone is expanded.

>TRBV12-2|16|NA|TRBJ2-7|NA
CATISPLGRPTYEQYF
TGTGCAACCATCTCCCCGCTTGGCCGCCCCACCTACGAGCAGTACTTC
>TRBV20-1|11|NA|TRBJ1-1|NA
CSASRQTGAFF
TGCAGTGCTAGTCGCCAGACGGGAGCTTTCTTT
>TRBV11-2|16|NA|TRBJ1-3|few
CASSLDLRLGGNTIYF
TGTGCCAGCAGCTTAGATCTCAGGCTGGGTGGAAACACCATATATTTT
>TRBV29-1|12|NA|TRBJ2-7|NA
CSVSDQTYEQYF
TGCAGCGTTTCGGACCAAACCTACGAGCAGTACTTC
>TRBV19|14|TRBD1|TRBJ2-1|NA
CASKRDRGYNEQFF
TGTGCCAGTAAACGGGACAGGGGTTACAATGAGCAGTTCTTC
>TRBV2|15|NA|TRBJ2-1|NA
CASSEVASTYNEQFF
TGTGCCAGCAGTGAAGTTGCTAGCACCTACAATGAGCAGTTCTTC
>TRBV11-2|13|TRBD1|TRBJ2-3|NA
CASSLSGQETQYF
TGTGCCAGCAGCTTATCGGGACAGGAAACGCAGTATTTT
>TRBV5-4|15|TRBD2|TRBJ2-5|NA
CASSWGLAGWETQYF
TGTGCCAGCAGCTGGGGACTAGCGGGATGGGAGACCCAGTACTTC
>TRBV19|14|NA|TRBJ1-4|NA
CASSTFSTNEKLFF
TGTGCCAGTAGTACCTTTTCAACTAATGAAAAACTGTTTTTT
>TRBV18|13|NA|TRBJ1-4|NA
CASSPNQGEKLFF
TGTGCCAGCTCACCCAATCAGGGGGAAAAACTGTTTTTT
>TRBV27|18|TRBD1|TRBJ2-7|few
CASSLSIFLGTGYHEQYF
TGTGCCAGCAGTTTATCGATATTTTTGGGGACAGGGTACCACGAGCAGTACTTC
>TRBV28|12|NA|TRBJ1-5|NA
CASLDPNQPQHF
TGTGCCAGCTTGGATCCAAATCAGCCCCAGCATTTT
>TRBV29-1|13|TRBD2|TRBJ2-1|NA
CSASPSGNIEQFF
TGCAGCGCCTCACCTAGCGGGAATATTGAGCAGTTCTTC
>TRBV7-2|14|NA|TRBJ1-2|NA
CASSSREAYYGYTF
TGTGCCAGCAGCTCCCGGGAAGCCTACTATGGCTACACCTTC
>TRBV7-9|14|NA|TRBJ1-5|NA
CASSLARQNQPQHF
TGTGCCAGCAGCTTAGCGCGTCAGAATCAGCCCCAGCATTTT
>TRBV5-1|15|TRBD1|TRBJ1-5|NA
CASSLRDSYNQPQHF
TGCGCCAGCAGCTTGAGGGACAGCTACAATCAGCCCCAGCATTTT
>TRBV9|15|NA|TRBJ2-7|NA
CASSPNTGRTYEQYF
TGTGCCAGCAGCCCTAACACAGGGCGGACCTACGAGCAGTACTTC
>TRBV5-1|15|NA|TRBJ2-6|once
CASSLGPSGANVLTF
TGCGCCAGCAGCTTGGGTCCATCTGGGGCCAACGTCCTGACTTTC
>TRBV19|16|TRBD2|TRBJ2-5|once
CASSNSWASGRKTQYF
TGTGCCAGTAGTAATTCTTGGGCTAGCGGGAGGAAGACCCAGTACTTC
>TRBV6-1|14|NA|TRBJ2-3|once
CASSDRSSTDTQYF
TGTGCCAGCAGTGATCGGAGCAGCACAGATACGCAGTATTTT
>TRBV5-8|15|TRBD1|TRBJ1-5|NA
CASSSRGTEYQPQHF
TGTGCCAGCAGCAGCCGGGGGACAGAGTATCAGCCCCAGCATTTT
>TRBV15|15|TRBD2|TRBJ2-5|NA
CATSRTSGTQETQYF
TGTGCCACCAGTAGGACTAGCGGTACACAAGAGACCCAGTACTTC
>TRBV7-9|16|NA|TRBJ1-3|few
CASSLAQAGAGNTIYF
TGTGCCAGCAGCTTAGCGCAGGCAGGGGCTGGAAACACCATATATTTT
>TRBV7-4|15|NA|TRBJ2-7|NA
CASSPREGSSYEQYF
TGTGCCAGCAGCCCACGAGAGGGGAGTTCCTACGAGCAGTACTTC
>TRBV28|15|TRBD2|TRBJ2-2|NA
CASIPRGLAERELFF
TGTGCCAGCATCCCTAGGGGACTAGCGGAAAGGGAGCTGTTTTTT
>TRBV2|15|NA|TRBJ1-1|NA
CASSEAGVMNTEAFF
TGTGCCAGCAGTGAGGCAGGGGTGATGAACACTGAAGCTTTCTTT
>TRBV5-4|15|NA|TRBJ2-2|NA
CASSLLGVWTGELFF
TGTGCCAGCAGCTTGTTAGGGGTATGGACCGGGGAGCTGTTTTTT
>TRBV5-4|16|TRBD1|TRBJ1-3|NA
CASSLAGQGAGNTIYF
TGTGCCAGCAGCTTGGCGGGACAGGGGGCGGGAAACACCATATATTTT
>TRBV25-1|13|NA|TRBJ2-7|NA
CASSAETPYEQYF
TGTGCCAGCAGTGCGGAGACCCCCTACGAGCAGTACTTC
>TRBV4-1|15|TRBD2|TRBJ2-1|once
CASSKGLAGIDEQFF
TGCGCCAGCAGCAAGGGACTAGCGGGAATCGATGAGCAGTTCTTC
>TRBV7-2|15|NA|TRBJ1-5|few
CASSLGLNSNQPQHF
TGTGCCAGCAGCTTAGGCCTGAATAGCAATCAGCCCCAGCATTTT
>TRBV9|17|TRBD1|TRBJ2-7|NA
CASSPRGQQGSSYEQYF
TGTGCCAGCAGCCCCAGGGGGCAGCAGGGGAGCTCCTACGAGCAGTACTTC